The T cell receptor beta chain under discussion was sequenced for a study of CD8 T cells in ankylosing spondylitis (TCRdb year 2017). Background for the entire study: The study set out to find disease-linked TCR variants by profiling T cell receptor beta repertoires in ankylosing spondylitis patients and healthy donors. Peripheral blood was sampled, and synovial fluid was additionally collected from ankylosing spondylitis patients. In total, the full study cohort was made up of 108 healthy donors and 25 to 30 ankylosing spondylitis patients. What the study reported, not specific to this receptor: The disease-linked clones were reported to be significantly enriched in matched synovial fluid samples from ankylosing spondylitis patients. In peripheral blood, the disease-linked clones were found at relatively low frequencies and had a CD8+ phenotype. A TCR beta motif made up of eight or nine highly homologous amino acid variants appeared to be characteristic of blood from ankylosing spondylitis patients. Some TCR beta motif variants had previously been reported in synovial fluid and blood of reactive arthritis patients, which suggested common disease-initiation mechanisms.

This clonotype was detected many times. Its antigen is currently not known. It has no much larger one-base neighbor in the sample; base qualities were not kept. The sequencing machine was an Illumina HiSeq 2500. TCR beta libraries were prepared by quantitative 5'-RACE with molecular barcodes. The published analysis was carried out like this. To identify disease-linked TCR variants, a new computational method was used, one built on a probabilistic model of VDJ rearrangement. TCRdb reprocessed the public reads (quality trimming at Q25 with fastp, clone calling with MiXCR) and kept in-frame beta chains. Under each unique CDR3 protein, matching rows form one entry showing the most common genes and DNA. The V and J calls follow TCRdb's processing rather than the paper's. The sample includes 200,000 or so distinct CDR3 sequences, with roughly 18% observed a single time. In total, the top ten clones hold 4.3% of the sample.

V and J lose 0 bases and 0 bases, and a span of 7 bases separates them. CDR1 and CDR2 are read off the germline V gene as SGHRS and YFSETQ. From the cysteine up to the phenylalanine, the CDR3 has a length of 14 residues. The kept DNA is CDR3 alone, 42 bases in frame from the first base. The clonotype was recovered from a male donor aged 5-30 years with ankylosing spondylitis or in good health (not recorded which). Donor details come from another sample of the same person, matched by shared clones. The chain uses TRBV5-1 and TRBJ2-7, with no confident D gene call. The specimen sequenced was blood, either unsorted or a sorted T cell fraction (not recorded which). The DNA sequence reads TGCGCCAGCAGCTTGGGACTCTCCTCCTACGAGCAGTACTTC. Its product reads: CASSLGLSSYEQYF.